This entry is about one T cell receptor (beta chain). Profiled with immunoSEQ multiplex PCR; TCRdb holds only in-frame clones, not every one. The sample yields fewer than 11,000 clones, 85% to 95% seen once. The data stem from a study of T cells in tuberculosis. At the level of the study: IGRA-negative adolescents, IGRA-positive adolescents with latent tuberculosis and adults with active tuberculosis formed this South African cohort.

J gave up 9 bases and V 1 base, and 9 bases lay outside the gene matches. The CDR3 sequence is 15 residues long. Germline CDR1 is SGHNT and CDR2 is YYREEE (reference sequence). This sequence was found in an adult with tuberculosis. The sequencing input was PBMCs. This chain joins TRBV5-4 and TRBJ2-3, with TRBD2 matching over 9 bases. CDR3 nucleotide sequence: TGTGCCAGCAGCTTGCGGCTAGCGGGGCTGTCAACGCAGTATTTT. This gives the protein CASSLRLAGLSTQYF.